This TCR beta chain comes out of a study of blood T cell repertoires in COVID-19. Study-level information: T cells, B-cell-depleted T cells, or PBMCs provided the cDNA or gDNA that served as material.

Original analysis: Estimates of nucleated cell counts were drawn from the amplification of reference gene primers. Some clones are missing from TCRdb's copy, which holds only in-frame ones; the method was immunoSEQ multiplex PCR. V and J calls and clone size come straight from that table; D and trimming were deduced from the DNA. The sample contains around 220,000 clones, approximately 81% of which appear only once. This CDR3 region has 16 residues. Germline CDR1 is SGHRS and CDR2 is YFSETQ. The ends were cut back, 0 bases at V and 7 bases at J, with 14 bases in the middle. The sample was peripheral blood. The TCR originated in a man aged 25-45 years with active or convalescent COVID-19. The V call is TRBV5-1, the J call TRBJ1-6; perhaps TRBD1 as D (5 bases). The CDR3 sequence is CASSLAERQINSPLHF. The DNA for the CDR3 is TGCGCCAGCAGCTTGGCCGAGAGACAGATAAATTCACCCCTCCACTTT.